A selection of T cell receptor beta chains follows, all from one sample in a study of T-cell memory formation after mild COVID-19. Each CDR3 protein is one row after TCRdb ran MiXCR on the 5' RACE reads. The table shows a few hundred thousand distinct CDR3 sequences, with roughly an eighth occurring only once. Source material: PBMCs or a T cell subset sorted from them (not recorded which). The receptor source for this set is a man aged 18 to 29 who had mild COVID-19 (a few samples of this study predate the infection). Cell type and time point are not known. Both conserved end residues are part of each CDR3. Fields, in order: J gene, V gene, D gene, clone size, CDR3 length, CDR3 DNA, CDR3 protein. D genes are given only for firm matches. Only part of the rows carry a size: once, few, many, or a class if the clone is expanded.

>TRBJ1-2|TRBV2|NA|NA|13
TGTGCCAGCAGTGGTGATGGAGCCCATGGCTACACCTTC
CASSGDGAHGYTF
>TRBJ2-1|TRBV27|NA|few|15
TGTGCCAGCAGTTTATCGATGCTAGGGGTTGGTGAGCAGTTCTTC
CASSLSMLGVGEQFF
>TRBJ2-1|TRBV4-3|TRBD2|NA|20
TGCGCCAGCAGCCAATCACCGGGACTAGCGGGGGGGCTCTCCTACAATGAGCAGTTCTTC
CASSQSPGLAGGLSYNEQFF
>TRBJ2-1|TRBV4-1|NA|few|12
TGCGCCAGCAGCCAGCTTGGGACGGAGCAGTTCTTC
CASSQLGTEQFF
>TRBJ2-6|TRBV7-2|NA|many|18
TGTGCCAGCAGCTCCAACGTTCGAGGGTACTCTGGGGCCAACGTCCTGACTTTC
CASSSNVRGYSGANVLTF
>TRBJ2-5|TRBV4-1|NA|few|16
TGCGCCAGCAGCCATTTTACCGATGGGTTCCAAGAGACCCAGTACTTC
CASSHFTDGFQETQYF
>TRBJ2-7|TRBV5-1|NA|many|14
TGCGCCAGCAGCTTCAGTCGGGGTTCCTACGAGCAGTACTTC
CASSFSRGSYEQYF
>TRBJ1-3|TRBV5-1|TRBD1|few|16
TGCGCCAGCAGCCAGTCCCAGGGGGGCTCTGGAAACACCATATATTTT
CASSQSQGGSGNTIYF
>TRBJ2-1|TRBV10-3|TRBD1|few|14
TGTGCCATCAGTGACCGGGACAGGGGGTATGAGCAGTTCTTC
CAISDRDRGYEQFF
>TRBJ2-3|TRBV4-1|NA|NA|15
TGCGCCAGCAGCCGAGCCTCCAGGGACTTGGATACGCAGTATTTT
CASSRASRDLDTQYF
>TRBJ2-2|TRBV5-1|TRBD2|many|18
TGCGCCAGCAGGTCCCTGAACTCGGCCGGGGGGGACACCGGGGAGCTGTTTTTT
CASRSLNSAGGDTGELFF
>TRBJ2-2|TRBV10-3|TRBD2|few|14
TGTGCCAACAGCGAGCGGGGGACCACCGGGGAGCTGTTTTTT
CANSERGTTGELFF
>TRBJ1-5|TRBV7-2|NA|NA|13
TGTGCCAGCAGCTTACAGACAAATCAGCCCCAGCATTTT
CASSLQTNQPQHF
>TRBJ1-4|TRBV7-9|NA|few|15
TGTGCCAGCAGCTCTAGGGTGGGATTAAATGAAAAACTGTTTTTT
CASSSRVGLNEKLFF
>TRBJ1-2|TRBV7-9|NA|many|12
TGTGCCAGCAGCTCCGGGACCGGGGGCTACACCTTC
CASSSGTGGYTF
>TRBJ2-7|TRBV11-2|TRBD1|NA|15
TGTGCCAGCAGCCCCGGGACAGGGGGTCTCTACGAGCAGTACTTC
CASSPGTGGLYEQYF
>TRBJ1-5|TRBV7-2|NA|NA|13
TGTGCCAGCAGCTTAACTCTAAATCAGCCCCAGCATTTT
CASSLTLNQPQHF
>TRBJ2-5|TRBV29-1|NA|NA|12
TGCAGCGGCAACGCCGGGGTCGAGACCCAGTACTTC
CSGNAGVETQYF
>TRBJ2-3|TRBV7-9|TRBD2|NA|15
TGTGCCAGCGTGCCGGGCGGGGGGAGCACAGATACGCAGTATTTT
CASVPGGGSTDTQYF
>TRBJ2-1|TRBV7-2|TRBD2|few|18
TGTGCCAGCACCAAGAGCTCAATACTAGCGGGGGGGCGCAGTGAGCAGTTCTTC
CASTKSSILAGGRSEQFF
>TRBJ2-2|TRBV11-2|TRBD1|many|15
TGTGCCAGCAGCTCCGGGACAGCGAACACCGGGGAGCTGTTTTTT
CASSSGTANTGELFF
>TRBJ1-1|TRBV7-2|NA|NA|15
TGTGCCAGCAGCAGAGGGACATTTATGAACACTGAAGCTTTCTTT
CASSRGTFMNTEAFF
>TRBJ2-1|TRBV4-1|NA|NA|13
TGCGCCAGCAGCCACACGGGGTACAATGAGCAGTTCTTC
CASSHTGYNEQFF
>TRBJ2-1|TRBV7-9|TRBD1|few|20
TGTGCCAGCAGCTTAGTGGGCCCCCCCCGGGACAGGGGCTCCTACAATGAGCAGTTCTTC
CASSLVGPPRDRGSYNEQFF
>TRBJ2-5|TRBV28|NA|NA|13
TGTGCCAGCACGAGGGCCCACCAAGAGACCCAGTACTTC
CASTRAHQETQYF
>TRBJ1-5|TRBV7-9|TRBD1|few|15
TGTGCCAGCAGCCCCCCGGGGACAGGGGGCCAGCCCCAGCATTTT
CASSPPGTGGQPQHF
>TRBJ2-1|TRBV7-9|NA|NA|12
TGTGCCATCCTTTTTGGAGGGATTGAGCAGTTCTTC
CAILFGGIEQFF
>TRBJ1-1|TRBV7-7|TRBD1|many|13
TGTGCCAGCAGCGTGGACAGGGGCACTGAAGCTTTCTTT
CASSVDRGTEAFF
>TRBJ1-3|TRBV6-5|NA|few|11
TGTGCCAGCAGAGAGGGGAACACCATATATTTT
CASREGNTIYF
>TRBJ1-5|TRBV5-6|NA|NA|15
TGTGCCAGCAGCCTCAGGGACATTAGCAATCAGCCCCAGCATTTT
CASSLRDISNQPQHF
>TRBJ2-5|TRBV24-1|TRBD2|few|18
TGTGCCACCAGTGATTGGTCCCCCCTAGCGGGGGGGAGAGAGACCCAGTACTTC
CATSDWSPLAGGRETQYF
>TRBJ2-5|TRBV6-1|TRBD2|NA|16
TGTGCCAGCAGGAAGAGGGTGGCGGGGGGACAAGAGACCCAGTACTTC
CASRKRVAGGQETQYF
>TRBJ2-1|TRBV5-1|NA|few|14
TGCGCCAGCAGCTTGGGGACCGGGGCCAATGAGCAGTTCTTC
CASSLGTGANEQFF
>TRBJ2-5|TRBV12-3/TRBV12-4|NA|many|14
TGTGCCAGCAGTTCACAGGGGGGGCTGGAGACCCAGTACTTC
CASSSQGGLETQYF
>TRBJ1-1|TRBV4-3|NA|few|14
TGCGCCAGCTCTCCCCAAGACGGGGCAGGGGAAGCTTTCTTT
CASSPQDGAGEAFF
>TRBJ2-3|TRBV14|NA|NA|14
TGTGCCAGCGCACCTCTCATGAGCGCAGATACGCAGTATTTT
CASAPLMSADTQYF
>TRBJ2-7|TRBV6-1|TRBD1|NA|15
TGTGCCAGCAGTGAAGGGGGACAGGGTTTCTACGAGCAGTACTTC
CASSEGGQGFYEQYF
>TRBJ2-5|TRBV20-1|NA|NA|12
TGCAGTGCTAGAGACCAGTCGGAGACCCAGTACTTC
CSARDQSETQYF
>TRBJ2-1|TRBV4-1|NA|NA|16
TGCGCCAGCAGCCAAGCGGCGACAGGATCCTACAATGAGCAGTTCTTC
CASSQAATGSYNEQFF
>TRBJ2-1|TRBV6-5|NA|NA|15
TGTGCCAGCAGCCCCGACATCCCCCTCTACAATGAGCAGTTCTTC
CASSPDIPLYNEQFF
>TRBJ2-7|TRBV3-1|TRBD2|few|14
TGTGCCAGCAGCTTACAACTAGCGGGGTCACGGCAGTACTTC
CASSLQLAGSRQYF
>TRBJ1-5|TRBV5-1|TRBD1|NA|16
TGCGCCAGCAGCTTGGACGGCAGGGGACAGAATCAGCCCCAGCATTTT
CASSLDGRGQNQPQHF
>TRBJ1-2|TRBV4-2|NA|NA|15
TGTGCCAGCAGCCAAGCTCACAGTTCTAACTATGGCTACACCTTC
CASSQAHSSNYGYTF
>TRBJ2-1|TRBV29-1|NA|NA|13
TGCAGCGTTGAATCCACATTTAGCAATGAGCAGTTCTTC
CSVESTFSNEQFF
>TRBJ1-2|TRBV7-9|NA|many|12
TGTGCCAGCAGCTTATTAGGGACGGGCTACACCTTC
CASSLLGTGYTF
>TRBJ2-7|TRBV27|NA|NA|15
TGTGCCAGCAGTTTTTTTACAGGTGCATCCTACGAGCAGTACTTC
CASSFFTGASYEQYF
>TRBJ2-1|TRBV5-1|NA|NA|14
TGCGCCAGCAGCCCGGGGTACTCCTACAATGAGCAGTTCTTC
CASSPGYSYNEQFF
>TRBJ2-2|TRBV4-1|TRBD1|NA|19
TGCGCCAGCAGCCAAGCAAATTCCGCAGGGGGTCCGAACACCGGGGAGCTGTTTTTT
CASSQANSAGGPNTGELFF
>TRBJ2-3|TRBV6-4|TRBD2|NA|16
TGTGCCAGCAGTTCCTCCGGGACTAAAGGCACAGATACGCAGTATTTT
CASSSSGTKGTDTQYF
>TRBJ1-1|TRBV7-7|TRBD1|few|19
TGTGCCAGCAGCCGCCTACCCCCCGGGACAGACAACATGAACACTGAAGCTTTCTTT
CASSRLPPGTDNMNTEAFF
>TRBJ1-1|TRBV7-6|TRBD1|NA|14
TGTGCCAGCAGCCGGGACAGCCTGAACACTGAAGCTTTCTTT
CASSRDSLNTEAFF
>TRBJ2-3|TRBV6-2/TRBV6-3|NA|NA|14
TGTGCCAGCAGTTACCCGGACACCACAGATACGCAGTATTTT
CASSYPDTTDTQYF
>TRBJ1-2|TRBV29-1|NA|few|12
TGCAGCGTTGGGACAGAAAACTATGGCTACACCTTC
CSVGTENYGYTF
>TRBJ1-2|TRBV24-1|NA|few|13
TGTGCCACCAGTGGTTCCAGCTACTATGGCTACACCTTC
CATSGSSYYGYTF
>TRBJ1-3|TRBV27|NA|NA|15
TGTGCCAGCAGTTTGGGCCTTTACTCTGGAAACACCATATATTTT
CASSLGLYSGNTIYF